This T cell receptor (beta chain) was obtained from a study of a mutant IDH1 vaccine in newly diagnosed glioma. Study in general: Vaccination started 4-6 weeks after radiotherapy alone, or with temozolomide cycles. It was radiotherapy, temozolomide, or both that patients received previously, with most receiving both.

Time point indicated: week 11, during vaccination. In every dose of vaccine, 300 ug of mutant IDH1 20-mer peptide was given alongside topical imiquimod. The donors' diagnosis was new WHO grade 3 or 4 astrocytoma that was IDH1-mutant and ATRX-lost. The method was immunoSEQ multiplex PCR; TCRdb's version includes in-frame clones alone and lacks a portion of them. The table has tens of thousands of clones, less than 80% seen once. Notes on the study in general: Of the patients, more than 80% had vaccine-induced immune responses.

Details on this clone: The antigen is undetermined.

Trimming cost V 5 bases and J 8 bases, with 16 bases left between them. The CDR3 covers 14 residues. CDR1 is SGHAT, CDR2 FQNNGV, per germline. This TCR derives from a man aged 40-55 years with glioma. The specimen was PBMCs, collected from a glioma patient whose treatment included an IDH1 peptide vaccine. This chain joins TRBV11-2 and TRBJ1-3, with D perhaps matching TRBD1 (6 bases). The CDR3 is CASSRAQGMDTIYF. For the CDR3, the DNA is TGTGCCAGCAGCCGGGCACAGGGCATGGACACCATATATTTT.